This T cell receptor beta chain was retrieved from a study of beta chain features in type 1 diabetes. The CDR3 is 14 residues long. Germline V lookup: CDR1 MNHEY, CDR2 SMNVEV (reference sequence). The ends lost 8 bases at V and 2 bases at J; junction bases unmatched: 6. The sequenced template was cDNA made from the entire isolated RNA. TCRdb keeps only in-frame clones here, not all; method: immunoSEQ multiplex PCR. Counted here are some 330,000 clones, approximately 12% occurring once; the ten biggest clones make up over 0.008%. Study-level findings and limits: Patients and controls would share equally any PCR tilt toward shorter templates. When Type 1 diabetes patients were examined, their TCRB CDR3s proved moderately but significantly shorter in all four CD4+ subsets.

In its sample, this clone was seen a few times. Its antigen remains unidentified. Staining for CD45RO/CCR7/CD25/CD127/CD95/CD27 allowed sorting of CD4+ naive, central memory, regulatory and stem cell-like memory cells. Sequenced sample: naive CD4+ T cells from blood. This clonotype originated in a woman under 30 with type 1 diabetes. The chain has TRBV27 and TRBJ2-1; 7 nucleotides line up with TRBD2. This CDR3 reads CASQITSAYNEQFF. The CDR3 DNA follows: TGTGCCAGCCAGATTACTAGCGCCTACAATGAGCAGTTCTTC.